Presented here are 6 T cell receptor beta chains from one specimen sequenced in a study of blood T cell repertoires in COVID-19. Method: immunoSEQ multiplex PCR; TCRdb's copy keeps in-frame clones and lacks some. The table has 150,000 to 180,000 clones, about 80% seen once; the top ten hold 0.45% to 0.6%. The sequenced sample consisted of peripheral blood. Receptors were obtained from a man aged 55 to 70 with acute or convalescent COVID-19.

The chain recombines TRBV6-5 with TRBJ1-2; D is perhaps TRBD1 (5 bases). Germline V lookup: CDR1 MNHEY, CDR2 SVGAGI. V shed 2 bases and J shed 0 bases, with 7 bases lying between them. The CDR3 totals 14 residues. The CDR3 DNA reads TGTGCCAGCAGTTACGGGGGGGCTAACTATGGCTACACCTTC. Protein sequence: CASSYGGANYGYTF.

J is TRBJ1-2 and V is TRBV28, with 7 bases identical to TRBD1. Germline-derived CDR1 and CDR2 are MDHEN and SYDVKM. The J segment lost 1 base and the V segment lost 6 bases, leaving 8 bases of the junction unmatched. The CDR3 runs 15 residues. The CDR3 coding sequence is TGTGCCAGCAGCCAGGGGGACAGTCTTAACTATGGCTACACCTTC. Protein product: CASSQGDSLNYGYTF.

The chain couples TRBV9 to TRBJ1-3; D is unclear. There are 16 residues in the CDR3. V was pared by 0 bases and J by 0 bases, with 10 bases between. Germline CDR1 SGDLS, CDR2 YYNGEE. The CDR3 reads CASSVEQSFSGNTIYF. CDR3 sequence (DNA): TGTGCCAGCAGCGTAGAACAGTCCTTCTCTGGAAACACCATATATTTT.

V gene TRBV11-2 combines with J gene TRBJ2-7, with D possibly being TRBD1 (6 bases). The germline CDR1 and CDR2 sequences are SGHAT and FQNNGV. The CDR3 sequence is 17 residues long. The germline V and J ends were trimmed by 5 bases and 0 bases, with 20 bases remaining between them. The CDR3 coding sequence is TGTGCCAGCAGCCCTGGAGAGCTTCGGGACAACTCCTACGAGCAGTACTTC. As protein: CASSPGELRDNSYEQYF.

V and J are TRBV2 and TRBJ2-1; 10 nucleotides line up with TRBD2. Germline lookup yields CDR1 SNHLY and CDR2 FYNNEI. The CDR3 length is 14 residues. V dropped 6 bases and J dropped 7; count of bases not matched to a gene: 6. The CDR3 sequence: CASSRSGGKNEQFF. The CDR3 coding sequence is TGTGCCAGCAGCCGTAGCGGGGGGAAAAATGAGCAGTTCTTC.

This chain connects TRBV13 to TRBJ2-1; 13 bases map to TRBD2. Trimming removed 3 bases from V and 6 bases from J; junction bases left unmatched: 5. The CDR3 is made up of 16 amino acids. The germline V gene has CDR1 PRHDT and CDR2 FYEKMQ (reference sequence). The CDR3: CASSFRTSGSINEQFF. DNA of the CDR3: TGTGCCAGCAGCTTCCGGACTAGCGGGAGCATCAATGAGCAGTTCTTC.